The entry below gives a single TCR beta chain sequence along with its context. The sample belongs to a study of control samples from healthy donors and cancer patients. Germline V gene lookup returns CDR1 PRHDT and CDR2 FYEKMQ (reference sequence). The CDR3 contains 15 residues. V lost 3 bases, J lost 0 bases, and 9 bases lay in between. Data came from immunoSEQ multiplex PCR; TCRdb stores just in-frame clones and leaves some out. Altogether 190,000 or so clones are present, over 80% being singletons, with the ten largest covering over 1.3%. This TCR derives from a man younger than 30 in good health. Sequencing was done on a sample of blood. The chain combines TRBV13 with TRBJ2-1; D uncertain. This CDR3 reads CASSLASSSYNEQFF. DNA for the CDR3: TGTGCCAGCAGCTTGGCGTCTAGCTCCTACAATGAGCAGTTCTTC.